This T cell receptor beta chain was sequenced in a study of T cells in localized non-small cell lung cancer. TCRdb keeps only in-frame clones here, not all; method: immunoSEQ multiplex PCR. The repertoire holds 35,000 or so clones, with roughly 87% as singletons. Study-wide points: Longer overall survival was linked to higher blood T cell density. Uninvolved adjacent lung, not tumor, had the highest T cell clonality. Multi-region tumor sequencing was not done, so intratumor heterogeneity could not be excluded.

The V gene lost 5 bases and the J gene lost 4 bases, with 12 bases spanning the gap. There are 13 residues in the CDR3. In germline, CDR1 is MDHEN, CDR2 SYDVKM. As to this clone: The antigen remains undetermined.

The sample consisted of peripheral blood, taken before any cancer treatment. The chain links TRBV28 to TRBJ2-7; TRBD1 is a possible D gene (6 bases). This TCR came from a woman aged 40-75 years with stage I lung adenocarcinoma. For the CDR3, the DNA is TGTGCCAGCAGTCCCTACCAGGGGTACGAGCAGTACTTC. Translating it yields CASSPYQGYEQYF. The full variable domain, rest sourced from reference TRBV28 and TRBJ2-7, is DVKVTQSSRYLVKRTGEKVFLECVQDMDHENMFWYRQDPGLGLRLIYFSYDVKMKEKGDIPEGYSVSREKKERFSLILESASTNQTSMYLCASSPYQGYEQYFGPGTRLTVT.